Listed here are 29 T cell receptor beta chains from one sample, sequenced in a study of CD8 T cells in ankylosing spondylitis. No cognate antigen is known for these TCRs. TCRdb passed the 5' RACE reads through MiXCR, listing each CDR3 protein once. The profile covers approximately 500,000 distinct CDR3 sequences, with 10% to 15% appearing a single time and approximately 7% taken by the ten largest. Overall study findings and caveats: Characteristic of ankylosing spondylitis blood, it appeared, was a TCR beta motif comprising about eight highly homologous variants.

Sequenced input: blood, either unsorted or a sorted T cell fraction (not recorded which). These receptors all stem from a male donor with ankylosing spondylitis.

As regards this clonotype: This CDR3 is missing its conserved last phenylalanine or tryptophan, likely due to a read error. The J gene is TRBJ2-1, the V gene TRBV3-1; perhaps TRBD2 as D (7 bases). Germline loops: CDR1 LGHDT, CDR2 YNNKEL (reference sequence). This CDR3 region has 15 residues. Trimming pared 1 base from V and 6 bases from J, leaving 13 bases between. CDR3 sequence reads: CASSQVGGAGNEQFL. CDR3 coding DNA: TGTGCCAGCAGCCAAGTGGGGGGGGCTGGCAATGAGCAGTTCCTC.

About this clonotype itself: A much larger clone lies a single base off, so this may be a read error. The V call is TRBV2, the J call TRBJ2-7, with 11 bases that match TRBD2. Per germline, CDR1 SNHLY and CDR2 FYNNEI. The CDR3 runs to 15 residues. This CDR3 is CASDTGTSGLYERYF. CDR3 nucleotides: TGTGCCAGCGATACCGGGACTAGCGGCTTATACGAGCGGTACTTC. Full variable domain (outside the CDR3, taken from reference TRBV2 and TRBJ2-7): EPEVTQTPSHQVTQMGQEVILRCVPISNHLYFYWYRQILGQKVEFLVSFYNNEISEKSEIFDDQFSVERPDGSNFTLKIRSTKLEDSAMYFCASDTGTSGLYERYFGPGTRLTVT.

The table lists this clonotype with a few counts. V and J are TRBV29-1 and TRBJ2-2; TRBD1 aligns across 9 bases. With V trimmed by 6 bases and J by 5 bases, 7 bases remained unmatched. Germline CDR1 reads SQVTM; CDR2 reads ANQGSEA. This CDR3 comprises 14 residues. The chain's CDR3 is CSVSRTGETGELFF. CDR3 bases: TGCAGCGTGTCGAGGACAGGGGAGACCGGGGAGCTGTTTTTT.

This clonotype was recorded at least ten times. The rearrangement links TRBV5-1 to TRBJ2-1; TRBD2 matches 10 bases. The V gene's germline CDR1 is SGHRS and CDR2 YFSETQ. CDR3 length equals 15 residues. The trim removed 4 bases at V and 4 bases at J, leaving 5 bases unmatched. CDR3 coding DNA: TGCGCCAGCAGCAGCGGACTAGCGGAGTACAATGAGCAGTTCTTC. This gives the protein CASSSGLAEYNEQFF.

The V call is TRBV7-9, the J call TRBJ1-2; no clear D. The V and J ends lost 2 bases and 6 bases respectively, with 7 bases between them. This CDR3 contains 12 residues. Germline values: CDR1 SEHNR, CDR2 FQNEAQ (reference sequence). This CDR3 reads CASSLNTNGYTF. CDR3 DNA: TGTGCCAGCAGCTTAAACACGAATGGCTACACCTTC.

This chain joins TRBV21-1 and TRBJ1-1. TRBV21-1 is assigned pseudogene status. The CDR3 runs to 12 residues. This CDR3 is CARATCSTEAFF. CDR3 sequence (DNA): TGTGCCAGGGCGACATGCTCCACTGAAGCTTTCTTT.

This clonotype was seen a handful of times. This rearrangement joins TRBV7-2 to TRBJ2-3; the D is unclear. Deletions cut 3 bases from V and 6 bases from J, with 7 bases between. Germline loops: CDR1 SGHTA, CDR2 FQGNSA. There are 12 residues in the CDR3. In DNA form, the CDR3 reads TGTGCCAGCAGCTTTACGAGGGATACGCAGTATTTT. Translation gives CASSFTRDTQYF.

This clonotype has a count of ten or more. The chain combines TRBV12-3 or TRBV12-4 with TRBJ1-2, with 7 bases matching TRBD1. The CDR3 sequence is 12 residues long. Trimming took 8 bases from V and 3 from J; bases not matched to a gene: 3. The CDR3 region has the DNA TGTGCCAGCTTTGACAGGGACTATGGCTACACCTTC. This translates into CASFDRDYGYTF.

The chain uses TRBV5-1 and TRBJ1-3, with unresolved D. The CDR3 has 15 amino acids. Germline assignment: CDR1 SGHRS and CDR2 YFSETQ. V was shortened by 5 bases and J by 3 bases, with 15 bases between the two germline ends. The DNA of the CDR3 is TGCGCCAGCAGTCGTGATGGGCAGCTTGGAAACACCATATATTTT. It is translated as CASSRDGQLGNTIYF.

The chain uses TRBV2 and TRBJ2-2, with 13 bases aligning to TRBD2. CDR3 length: 14 amino acids. Germline V gene data show CDR1 as SNHLY and CDR2 as FYNNEI. Unmatched junction bases numbered 5, after V lost 10 bases and J lost 6 bases. This CDR3 is CATKGLAGPGELFF. The CDR3 DNA follows: TGTGCCACCAAGGGACTAGCGGGACCCGGGGAGCTGTTTTTT.

The gene calls are TRBV5-1 and TRBJ2-1; 13 positions match TRBD2. Germline CDR1 SGHRS, CDR2 YFSETQ. The CDR3 consists of 16 residues. Trimming took 4 bases from V and 7 from J; bases not matched to a gene: 8. The chain's CDR3 is CASSTLTSGRRNEQFF. The CDR3 DNA sequence: TGCGCCAGCAGCACCTTGACTAGCGGGAGGAGAAATGAGCAGTTCTTC. Drawing the rest from reference TRBV5-1 and TRBJ2-1, the complete variable domain is KAGVTQTPRYLIKTRGQQVTLSCSPISGHRSVSWYQQTPGQGLQFLFEYFSETQRNKGNFPGRFSGRQFSNSRSEMNVSTLELGDSALYLCASSTLTSGRRNEQFFGPGTRLTVL.

This clonotype showed up just a few times. CDR3 residues: CAISESGGSFSGNTIYF. The CDR3, as DNA: TGTGCCATCAGTGAGAGTGGGGGGAGCTTCTCTGGAAACACCATATATTTT. The chain employs TRBV10-3 and TRBJ1-3, with a tentative D call TRBD1 (5 bases). The CDR3 extends over 17 amino acids. V was trimmed by 2 bases and J by 0 bases, leaving 14 bases between them. Germline CDR1 is ENHRY and CDR2 is SYGVKD.

This clonotype came up a few times. This rearrangement joins TRBV4-1 to TRBJ2-1; 8 bases map to TRBD2. With V trimmed by 0 bases and J by 10 bases, 2 bases remained unmatched. Germline assignment: CDR1 MGHRA and CDR2 YSYEKL. The CDR3 runs to 13 residues. Here the CDR3 reads CASSQEGGREQFF. CDR3 bases: TGCGCCAGCAGCCAAGAGGGCGGGAGGGAGCAGTTCTTC.

The chain uses TRBV20-1 and TRBJ2-7; no firm D call. The germline V and J ends were trimmed by 3 bases and 3 bases, with 9 bases remaining between them. The germline gives CDR1 DFQATT, CDR2 SNEGSKA (reference sequence). The CDR3 covers 12 residues. The DNA of the CDR3 is TGCAGTGCTAGTGGGCAGAGCTACGAGCAGTACTTC. Translating it yields CSASGQSYEQYF.

This clonotype was counted a few times. This chain links TRBV27 with TRBJ2-7; D may be TRBD1 (5 bases). Germline V gives CDR1 MNHEY, CDR2 SMNVEV (reference sequence). The CDR3 is 12 amino acids. V shed 4 bases and J shed 6 bases, with 10 bases lying between them. CDR3 amino acids: CASSSGFGEQYF. The CDR3 bases are TGTGCCAGCAGTTCAGGGTTCGGCGAGCAGTACTTC.

This chain connects TRBV7-9 to TRBJ2-2, with 7 nucleotides matching TRBD2. Germline loops: CDR1 SEHNR, CDR2 FQNEAQ (reference sequence). V lost 6 bases to trimming and J lost 0 bases; unmatched junction nucleotides: 10. The CDR3 consists of 17 residues. CDR3 bases: TGTGCCAGCAGAAACAACGCCGGGAGGACGAACACCGGGGAGCTGTTTTTT. This encodes CASRNNAGRTNTGELFF.

This clonotype was counted between two and nine times. The chain links TRBV29-1 to TRBJ2-5; 11 bases match TRBD2. The germline V gene has CDR1 SQVTM and CDR2 ANQGSEA. The V segment lost 8 bases and the J segment 5 bases; nucleotides outside the gene matches: 7. This CDR3 region has 13 residues. CDR3: CSLIAGGIETQYF. CDR3 DNA: TGCAGCCTTATAGCGGGAGGGATTGAGACCCAGTACTTC.

This clonotype was observed many times. The J gene is TRBJ2-1, the V gene TRBV25-1; 7 bases are shared with TRBD2. The ends lost 1 base at V and 2 bases at J; junction bases unmatched: 5. The CDR3 consists of 16 residues. Germline-derived CDR1 and CDR2 are MGHDK and SYGVNS. CDR3 region: CASSESGGSAYNEQFF. In DNA form, the CDR3 reads TGTGCCAGCAGTGAATCGGGCGGGAGCGCCTACAATGAGCAGTTCTTC. Using reference TRBV25-1 and TRBJ2-1 for the parts outside the CDR3, the full variable domain is EADIYQTPRYLVIGTGKKITLECSQTMGHDKMYWYQQDPGMELHLIHYSYGVNSTEKGDLSSESTVSRIRTEHFPLTLESARPSHTSQYLCASSESGGSAYNEQFFGPGTRLTVL.

This clonotype showed up just a few times. The chain uses TRBV7-2 and TRBJ1-1; the match to TRBD1 covers 9 bases. Germline V gene data show CDR1 as SGHTA and CDR2 as FQGNSA. The ends lost 5 bases at V and 3 bases at J; junction bases unmatched: 4. This CDR3 contains 14 residues. The CDR3 nucleotides read TGTGCCAGCAGCCACCGGGACAGGGACACTGAAGCTTTCTTT. Translation gives CASSHRDRDTEAFF. Variable domain in full (rest from reference TRBV7-2 and TRBJ1-1): GAGVSQSPSNKVTEKGKDVELRCDPISGHTALYWYRQSLGQGLEFLIYFQGNSAPDKSGLPSDRFSAERTGGSVSTLTIQRTQQEDSAVYLCASSHRDRDTEAFFGQGTRLTVV.

This clonotype was counted at least ten times. The chain recombines TRBV29-1 with TRBJ2-3; perhaps TRBD1 as D (6 bases). The CDR3 contains 13 residues. V was cut by 8 bases and J by 0 bases, with 12 bases left in between. CDR1 is SQVTM and CDR2 is ANQGSEA in the germline V gene. CDR3 nucleotide sequence: TGCAGCATGGGACACGTAAGCACAGATACGCAGTATTTT. Translation gives CSMGHVSTDTQYF.

The chain recombines TRBV12-3 or TRBV12-4 with TRBJ2-7, with a tentative D call TRBD1 (7 bases). The V and J ends lost 6 bases and 0 bases respectively, with 24 bases between them. The CDR3 runs 18 residues. The CDR3 loop reads CASSRGASQGRRSYEQYV. The CDR3 DNA sequence: TGTGCCAGCAGCAGGGGGGCATCTCAGGGACGACGCTCCTACGAGCAGTACGTC.

In this sample, this clonotype turned up a few times. V is TRBV28 and J is TRBJ1-1; D uncertain. V was trimmed by 2 bases and J by 10 bases, leaving 14 bases between them. The CDR3 covers 13 residues. Germline V lookup: CDR1 MDHEN, CDR2 SYDVKM. The CDR3 region is CASSLVVGRGAFF. The DNA of the CDR3 is TGTGCCAGCAGTTTAGTAGTAGGTCGGGGAGCTTTCTTT.

The V gene is TRBV30, the J gene TRBJ2-1; D gene unclear. The CDR3 spans 11 residues. Trimming removed 1 base from V and 7 bases from J, with 5 bases in between. Germline CDR1 reads GTSNPN; CDR2 reads SVGIG (reference sequence). The CDR3 region has the DNA TGTGCCTGGAGTGGAATGAATGAGCAGTTCTTC. This codes for CAWSGMNEQFF.

The V and J genes are TRBV6-1 and TRBJ2-2, with 7 nucleotides matching TRBD1. Germline V lookup: CDR1 MNHNS, CDR2 SASEGT. V lost 6 bases to trimming and J lost 0 bases; unmatched junction nucleotides: 13. The CDR3 spans 18 residues. The CDR3 spells CASSFRPTGTANTGELFF. The CDR3 DNA follows: TGTGCCAGCAGCTTTCGCCCCACCGGGACAGCGAACACCGGGGAGCTGTTTTTT.

V gene TRBV27 combines with J gene TRBJ2-6; TRBD1 agrees at 8 bases. CDR1 MNHEY and CDR2 SMNVEV come from the germline V gene (reference sequence). After removal of 7 bases from V and 1 base from J, the junction contained 9 bases not matched to a gene. The CDR3 runs to 17 residues. CDR3 in DNA: TGTGCCAGCACCCTGACAGGGGTAAAGTCTGGGGCCAACGTCCTGACTTTC. This sequence encodes CASTLTGVKSGANVLTF. Based on the CDR3 plus reference TRBV27 and TRBJ2-6, the full variable domain is EAQVTQNPRYLITVTGKKLTVTCSQNMNHEYMSWYRQDPGLGLRQIYYSMNVEVTDKGDVPEGYKVSRKEKRNFPLILESPSPNQTSLYFCASTLTGVKSGANVLTFGAGSRLTVL.

This clonotype was counted ten times or more. This chain joins TRBV24-1 and TRBJ2-3; possibly TRBD2 for D (6 bases). CDR1 and CDR2 (germline): KGHDR, SFDVKD. CDR3 length: 17 residues. V was shortened by 4 bases and J by 3 bases, with 19 bases between the two germline ends. CDR3 bases: TGTGCCACCAGTGACCCACGAGGACTGGAGGGGACAGATACGCAGTATTTT. Translated: CATSDPRGLEGTDTQYF.

The chain couples TRBV7-9 to TRBJ1-5, with D possibly being TRBD1 (5 bases). This CDR3 is built from 16 residues. Trimming removed 6 bases from V and 4 bases from J, with 19 bases in between. Per the germline V gene, CDR1 is SEHNR and CDR2 is FQNEAQ (reference sequence). CDR3 amino acids: CASSSAVQGHNQPQHF. The CDR3 coding sequence is TGTGCCAGCAGTTCCGCCGTCCAGGGCCATAATCAGCCCCAGCATTTT.

The chain combines TRBV29-1 with TRBJ2-7; D is possibly TRBD1 or TRBD2 (5 bases each). V was pared by 1 base and J by 0 bases, with 10 bases between. Germline assignment: CDR1 SQVTM and CDR2 ANQGSEA. This CDR3 contains 14 residues. This chain's CDR3 is CSVEGDGSSYEQYF. The CDR3 coding sequence is TGCAGCGTTGAAGGGGACGGAAGCTCCTACGAGCAGTACTTC.

The rearrangement joins TRBV20-1 to TRBJ2-3; TRBD2 aligns across 9 bases. The CDR3 totals 15 residues. Germline assignment: CDR1 DFQATT and CDR2 SNEGSKA (reference sequence). The V and J ends lost 5 bases and 2 bases, in that order; junction bases with no gene match: 8. CDR3 residues: CSAPLWGLATDTQYF. The CDR3 coding sequence is TGCAGTGCTCCTCTATGGGGACTAGCCACAGATACGCAGTATTTT.